This T cell receptor beta chain was sequenced for a study of blood T cell repertoires in COVID-19. The overall study: PBMCs, B-cell-depleted T cells, or T cells provided the cDNA or gDNA that made up the material.

The ends lost 3 bases at V and 7 bases at J; junction bases unmatched: 4. This CDR3 comprises 12 residues. CDR1 is SGHKS, CDR2 YYEKEE, per germline (reference sequence). In the authors' methods: Estimation of nucleated cell counts relied on the amplification of reference gene primers. Sequencing used immunoSEQ multiplex PCR; TCRdb keeps in-frame clones, though not all of them. V and J calls and clone size are those listed in that table; D and trimming were worked out from the DNA. The sample includes 300,000 to 400,000 clones, approximately 87% of them seen just once. This TCR derives from a woman aged 55-70 years with COVID-19, enrolled during active disease. This chain uses TRBV5-5 with TRBJ2-7; 7 bases match TRBD1. Sequencing was done on a sample of peripheral blood. The CDR3 reads CASSSQGWEQYF. The CDR3 coding sequence is TGTGCCAGCAGCTCACAGGGGTGGGAGCAGTACTTC.